This TCR beta chain is from a study of control samples from healthy donors and cancer patients. The repertoire was sequenced with immunoSEQ multiplex PCR; TCRdb's copy has only in-frame clones and lacks some. The table lists some 410,000 clones, 75% to 95% of them singletons. This CDR3 comprises 13 residues. The V end lost 7 bases, the J end lost 9 bases, and 16 bases lay between the germline ends. The chain carries TRBV12-3 or TRBV12-4 and TRBJ2-1; the D gene is possibly TRBD2 (5 bases). Sequencing used PBMCs. The clonotype originates from a man aged 35 to 55 with head and neck cancer. Written as DNA, the CDR3 is TGTGCCAGCATCCTAGGTCCTGCGGGTGAGCAGTTCTTC. This codes for CASILGPAGEQFF.